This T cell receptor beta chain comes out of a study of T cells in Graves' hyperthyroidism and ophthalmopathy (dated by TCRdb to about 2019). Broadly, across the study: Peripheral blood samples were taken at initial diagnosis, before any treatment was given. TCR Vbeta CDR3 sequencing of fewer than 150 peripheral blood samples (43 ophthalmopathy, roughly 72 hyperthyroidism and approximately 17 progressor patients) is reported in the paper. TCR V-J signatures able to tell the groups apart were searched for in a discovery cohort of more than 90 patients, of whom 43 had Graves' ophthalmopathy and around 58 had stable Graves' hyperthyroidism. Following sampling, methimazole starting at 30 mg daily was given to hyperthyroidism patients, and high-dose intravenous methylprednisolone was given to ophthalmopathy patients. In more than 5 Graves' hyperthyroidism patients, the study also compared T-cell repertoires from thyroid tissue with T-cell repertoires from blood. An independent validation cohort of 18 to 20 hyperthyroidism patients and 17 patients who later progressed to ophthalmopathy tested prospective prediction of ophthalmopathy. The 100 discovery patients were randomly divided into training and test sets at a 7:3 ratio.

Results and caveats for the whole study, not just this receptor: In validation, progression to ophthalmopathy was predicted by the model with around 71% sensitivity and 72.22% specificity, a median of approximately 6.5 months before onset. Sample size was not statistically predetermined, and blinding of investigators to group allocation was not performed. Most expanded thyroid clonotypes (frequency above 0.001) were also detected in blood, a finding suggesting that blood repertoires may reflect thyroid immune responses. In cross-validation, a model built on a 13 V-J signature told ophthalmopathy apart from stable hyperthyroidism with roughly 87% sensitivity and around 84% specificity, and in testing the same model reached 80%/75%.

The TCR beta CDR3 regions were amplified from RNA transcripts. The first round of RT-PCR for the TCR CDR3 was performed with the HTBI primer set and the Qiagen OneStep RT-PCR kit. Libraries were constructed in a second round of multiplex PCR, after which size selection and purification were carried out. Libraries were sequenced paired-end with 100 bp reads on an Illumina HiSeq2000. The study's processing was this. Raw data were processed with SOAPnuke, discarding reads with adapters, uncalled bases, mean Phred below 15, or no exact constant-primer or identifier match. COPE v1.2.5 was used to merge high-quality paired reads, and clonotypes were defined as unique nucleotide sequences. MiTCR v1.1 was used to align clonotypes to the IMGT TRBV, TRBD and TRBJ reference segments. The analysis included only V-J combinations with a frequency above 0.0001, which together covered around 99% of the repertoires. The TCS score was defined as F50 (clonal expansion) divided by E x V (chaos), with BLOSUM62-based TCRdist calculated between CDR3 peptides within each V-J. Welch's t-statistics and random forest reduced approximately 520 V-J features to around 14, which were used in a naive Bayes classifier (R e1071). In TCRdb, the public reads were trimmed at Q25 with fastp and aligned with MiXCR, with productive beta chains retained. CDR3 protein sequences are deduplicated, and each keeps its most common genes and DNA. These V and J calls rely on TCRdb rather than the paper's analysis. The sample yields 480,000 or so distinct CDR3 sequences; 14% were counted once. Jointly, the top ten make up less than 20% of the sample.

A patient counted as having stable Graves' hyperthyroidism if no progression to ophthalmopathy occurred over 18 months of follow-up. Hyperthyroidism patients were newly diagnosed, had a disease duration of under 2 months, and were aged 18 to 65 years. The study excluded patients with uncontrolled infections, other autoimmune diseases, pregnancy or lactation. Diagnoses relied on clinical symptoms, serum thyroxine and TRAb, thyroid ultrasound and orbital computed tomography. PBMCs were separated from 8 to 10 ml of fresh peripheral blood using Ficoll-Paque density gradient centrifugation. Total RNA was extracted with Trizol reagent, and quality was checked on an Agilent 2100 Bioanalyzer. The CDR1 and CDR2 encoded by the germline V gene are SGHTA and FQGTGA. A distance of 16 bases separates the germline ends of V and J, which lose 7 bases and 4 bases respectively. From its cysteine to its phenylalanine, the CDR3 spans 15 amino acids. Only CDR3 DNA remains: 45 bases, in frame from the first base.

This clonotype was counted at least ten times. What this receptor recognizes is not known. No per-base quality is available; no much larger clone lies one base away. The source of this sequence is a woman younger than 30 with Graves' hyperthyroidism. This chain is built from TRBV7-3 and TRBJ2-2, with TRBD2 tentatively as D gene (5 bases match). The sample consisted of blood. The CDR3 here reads CASTTLAGRTGELFF. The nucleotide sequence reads TGTGCCAGCACAACCCTGGCGGGCCGCACCGGGGAGCTGTTTTTT.